This is a list of T cell receptor beta chains from one sample in a study of blood T cells in healthy people across ages. TCRdb used MiXCR to reprocess the 5' RACE reads, holding one entry per CDR3 protein. The sample lists under 800,000 distinct CDR3 sequences; about 40% were seen once. Sequences were obtained from blood. These receptors all come from a woman aged 55-70 years in good health. Both conserved end residues are part of each CDR3. A D gene is named only where the DNA matches it firmly. A clone size is listed for some rows: how often the clone was seen (once, few, many), or a class if it is expanded.

j_call	clone_size	v_call	d_call	cdr3_aa	cdr3_nt
TRBJ2-5	.	TRBV6-6	.	CASSGGRGQYF	TGTGCCAGCAGCGGTGGGCGCGGGCAGTACTTC
TRBJ1-4	.	TRBV7-8	.	CASNLGGTNEKLFF	TGTGCCAGCAATTTGGGGGGCACTAATGAAAAACTGTTTTTT
TRBJ1-2	.	TRBV9	TRBD1	CTSSPGGGLGYTF	TGTACCAGCAGCCCAGGGGGGGGCCTTGGCTACACCTTC
TRBJ2-7	few	TRBV20-1	TRBD1	CSARNRGEQYF	TGCAGTGCTAGAAACAGGGGTGAGCAGTACTTC
TRBJ2-2	.	TRBV29-1	.	CSVDSVYGAGELFF	TGCAGCGTTGATTCGGTGTATGGGGCCGGGGAGCTGTTTTTT
TRBJ2-5	many	TRBV7-2	.	CASSGLQETQYF	TGTGCCAGCAGCGGGCTACAAGAGACCCAGTACTTC
TRBJ2-5	few	TRBV3-1	TRBD2	CASSQSSLRGGQETQYF	TGTGCCAGCAGCCAGTCCTCTTTGCGGGGGGGCCAAGAGACCCAGTACTTC
TRBJ1-2	few	TRBV6-5	.	CASSYGAVANYGYTF	TGTGCCAGCAGTTACGGGGCAGTTGCTAACTATGGCTACACCTTC
TRBJ1-4	.	TRBV7-2	.	CASSLVWDGEKLFF	TGTGCCAGCAGCTTAGTTTGGGATGGTGAAAAACTGTTTTTT
TRBJ1-5	.	TRBV12-3/TRBV12-4	.	CASSNTGDSNQPQHF	TGTGCCAGCAGTAACACCGGAGATAGCAATCAGCCCCAGCATTTT
TRBJ2-5	.	TRBV9	.	CASSVDARQETQYF	TGTGCCAGCAGCGTAGATGCCCGCCAAGAGACCCAGTACTTC
TRBJ2-1	.	TRBV5-1	TRBD2	CASGLAGGDYNEQFF	TGCGCCAGCGGCCTAGCGGGAGGGGACTACAATGAGCAGTTCTTC
TRBJ1-1	.	TRBV7-2	.	CASSLQTDREAFF	TGTGCCAGCAGTCTCCAAACTGACAGAGAAGCTTTCTTT
TRBJ2-7	many	TRBV7-9	.	CASSPQGSVSYEQYF	TGTGCCAGCAGCCCACAGGGATCAGTCTCCTACGAGCAGTACTTC
TRBJ2-3	few	TRBV4-2	.	CASSQERGSTDTQYF	TGTGCCAGCAGCCAAGAGAGAGGTAGCACAGATACGCAGTATTTT
TRBJ2-5	.	TRBV4-1	.	CASSPGSTVLETQYF	TGCGCCAGCAGCCCCGGGTCGACAGTATTGGAGACCCAGTACTTC
TRBJ1-2	.	TRBV24-1	TRBD1	CATSDPSTGADYGYTF	TGTGCCACCAGTGATCCATCGACAGGGGCTGACTATGGCTACACCTTC
TRBJ1-1	few	TRBV30	.	CAWSPGQYTEAFF	TGTGCCTGGAGTCCAGGGCAGTACACTGAAGCTTTCTTT
TRBJ2-3	.	TRBV27	.	CASSPGYSSTDTQYF	TGTGCCAGCAGTCCGGGATACTCTAGCACAGATACGCAGTATTTT
TRBJ1-4	once	TRBV5-5	TRBD1	CASSTAGTVWEKLFF	TGTGCCAGCAGCACCGCCGGGACAGTCTGGGAAAAACTGTTTTTT
TRBJ2-3	.	TRBV9	TRBD1	CASSADRGYTDTQYF	TGTGCCAGCAGCGCGGACAGGGGTTACACAGATACGCAGTATTTT
TRBJ2-7	many	TRBV29-1	.	CSVEEQWGGTTYEQYF	TGCAGCGTTGAAGAACAGTGGGGAGGAACGACCTACGAGCAGTACTTC
TRBJ1-2	.	TRBV5-4	.	CASSFDTYYGYTF	TGTGCCAGCAGCTTCGACACCTACTATGGCTACACCTTC
TRBJ2-5	few	TRBV3-1	.	CASSQDWRVAPYQETQYF	TGTGCCAGCAGCCAAGATTGGAGGGTAGCGCCGTACCAAGAGACCCAGTACTTC
TRBJ1-2	.	TRBV4-2	.	CASSQDIAIYGYTF	TGTGCCAGCAGCCAAGATATAGCCATCTATGGCTACACCTTC
TRBJ2-3	few	TRBV5-1	TRBD2	CASSAGLAGGTDTQYF	TGCGCCAGCAGCGCGGGACTAGCGGGAGGGACAGATACGCAGTATTTT
TRBJ1-2	.	TRBV20-1	.	CSASGTKETYGYTF	TGCAGTGCTTCGGGGACGAAGGAAACCTATGGCTACACCTTC
TRBJ2-1	.	TRBV20-1	TRBD2	CSAVSGTSGYNEQFF	TGCAGTGCCGTCTCCGGGACTAGCGGCTACAATGAGCAGTTCTTC
TRBJ2-7	.	TRBV12-3/TRBV12-4	.	CASSLSLAQNEQYF	TGTGCCAGCAGTTTAAGTTTAGCGCAGAATGAGCAGTACTTC
TRBJ2-7	.	TRBV20-1	.	CSARDRVNYEQYF	TGCAGTGCTAGAGACCGGGTCAACTACGAGCAGTACTTC
TRBJ2-1	.	TRBV2	.	CASSVGQPSNNEQFF	TGTGCCAGCAGTGTAGGGCAACCCTCCAACAATGAGCAGTTCTTC
TRBJ2-1	.	TRBV4-3	.	CASSQSAVSYNEQFF	TGCGCCAGCAGCCAGTCCGCGGTATCCTACAATGAGCAGTTCTTC
TRBJ2-5	many	TRBV4-2	.	CASSQQLFETQYF	TGTGCCAGCAGCCAACAGCTTTTCGAGACCCAGTACTTC
TRBJ2-7	few	TRBV3-1	.	CASSQHQGISYEQYF	TGTGCCAGCAGCCAGCACCAGGGGATCTCCTACGAGCAGTACTTC
TRBJ2-7	few	TRBV7-2	TRBD1	CASTNYQGAYEQYF	TGTGCCAGCACCAATTACCAGGGGGCCTACGAGCAGTACTTC
TRBJ2-7	.	TRBV18	TRBD1	CASSQAYSGTGGAGLLSGGSEQYF	TGTGCCAGCTCACAGGCCTATTCCGGGACAGGGGGCGCGGGTCTCCTAAGCGGGGGCAGTGAGCAGTACTTC
TRBJ2-7	.	TRBV9	.	CASSVAPQEAGYEQYF	TGTGCCAGCAGCGTAGCCCCACAAGAGGCGGGCTACGAGCAGTACTTC
TRBJ1-2	few	TRBV7-2	.	CASSLVGDGLGSGYTF	TGTGCCAGCAGCTTAGTGGGGGACGGGTTAGGGTCCGGCTACACCTTC
TRBJ2-3	.	TRBV27	.	CASSGRFTQYF	TGTGCCAGCAGCGGACGGTTTACGCAGTATTTT
TRBJ1-2	.	TRBV25-1	.	CASSVTATDNYGYTF	TGTGCCAGCAGTGTCACCGCCACAGATAACTATGGCTACACCTTC
TRBJ1-4	.	TRBV14	.	CASSQELGSVANEKLFF	TGTGCCAGCAGCCAAGAACTCGGGAGTGTTGCTAATGAAAAACTGTTTTTT
TRBJ2-5	.	TRBV4-2	TRBD2	CASSQDSALRAGAKETQYF	TGTGCCAGCAGCCAAGACTCCGCTCTTCGAGCGGGAGCTAAAGAGACCCAGTACTTC
TRBJ2-1	few	TRBV20-1	.	CSASTAAVFNEQFF	TGCAGTGCTAGCACGGCGGCGGTCTTCAATGAGCAGTTCTTC
TRBJ1-2	.	TRBV3-1	.	CASSQESRALYGYTF	TGTGCCAGCAGCCAAGAGTCCAGGGCCCTCTATGGCTACACCTTC
TRBJ1-1	once	TRBV28	.	CASSGGGRVTEAFF	TGTGCCAGCAGCGGCGGGGGGCGCGTCACTGAAGCTTTCTTT
TRBJ2-1	.	TRBV6-6	TRBD1	CASSGTGTGVGNEQFF	TGTGCCAGCAGTGGTACCGGGACAGGGGTGGGCAATGAGCAGTTCTTC
TRBJ2-7	.	TRBV12-3/TRBV12-4	TRBD1	CANSLGQGSEQYF	TGTGCCAACAGTTTAGGACAGGGAAGCGAGCAGTACTTC
TRBJ2-7	few	TRBV12-3/TRBV12-4	TRBD2	CASSATSGDPYEQYF	TGTGCCAGCAGCGCGACTAGCGGGGACCCCTACGAGCAGTACTTC
TRBJ2-1	once	TRBV7-2	.	CATRRLRSNEQFF	TGTGCCACCAGGAGGTTAAGGAGCAATGAGCAGTTCTTC
TRBJ2-1	.	TRBV4-2	TRBD2	CASSPGGGTYNEQFF	TGTGCCAGCAGCCCCGGGGGGGGGACATACAATGAGCAGTTCTTC